The TCR beta chain described here comes from a study of read filtering for tumor transcriptome and immune sequencing. Study information: RNA-seq yielded only about 75 to 1,300 TCR reads, IR-seq about 4.05 to 11 million.

V dropped 5 bases and J dropped 3 bases, with 6 bases sitting between them. The CDR3 loop spans 11 amino acids. Germline assignment: CDR1 SQVTM and CDR2 ANQGSEA. From about 400 ng of RNA, a library with molecular barcoded alpha/delta and beta/gamma adaptors was made. TCRdb reprocessed the reads with MiXCR, giving one entry per CDR3 protein. The table has about 130,000 distinct CDR3 sequences, roughly 13% seen once. This clonotype occurred many times. Its target is not known. Study results and caveats: Sorted CD138-negative bone marrow cells were not purified T cells. IR-seq and RNA-seq agreed better without single-read clonotypes.

The rearrangement links TRBV29-1 to TRBJ2-3; perhaps TRBD2 as D (6 bases). Sequencing was carried out using a population of CD138-negative cells sorted from bone marrow. The clonotype comes from a donor at least 40 years old with multiple myeloma. The CDR3 protein is CSVRGTDTQYF. The CDR3 region has the DNA TGCAGCGTTCGGGGGACAGATACGCAGTATTTT.